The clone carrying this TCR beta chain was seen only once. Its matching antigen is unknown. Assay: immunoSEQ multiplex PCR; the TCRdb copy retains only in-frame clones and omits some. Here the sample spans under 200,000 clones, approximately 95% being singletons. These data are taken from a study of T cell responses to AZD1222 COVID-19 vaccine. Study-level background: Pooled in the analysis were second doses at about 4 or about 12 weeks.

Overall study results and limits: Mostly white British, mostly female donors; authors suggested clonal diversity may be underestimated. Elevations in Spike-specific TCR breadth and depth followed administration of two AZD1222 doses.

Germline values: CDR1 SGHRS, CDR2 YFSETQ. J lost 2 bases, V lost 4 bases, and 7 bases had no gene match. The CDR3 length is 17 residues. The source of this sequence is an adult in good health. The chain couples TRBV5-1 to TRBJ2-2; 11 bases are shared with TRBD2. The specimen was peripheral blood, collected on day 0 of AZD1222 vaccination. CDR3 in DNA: TGCGCCAGCAGCCCCGGACTAGCGGGCTATAACACCGGGGAGCTGTTTTTT. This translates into CASSPGLAGYNTGELFF.